The 23 T cell receptor beta chains below come from one sample, sequenced in a study of blood T cell repertoires in COVID-19. Method: immunoSEQ multiplex PCR; TCRdb's copy keeps in-frame clones and lacks some. Among 250,000 or so clones listed, 80% to 90% were seen once. Sequencing used PBMCs or T cells enriched from blood (not recorded which). These receptors were obtained from a middle-aged woman who had been exposed to COVID-19.

The gene calls are TRBV5-4 and TRBJ1-2; 8 bases are shared with TRBD1. Germline V gives CDR1 SGHNT, CDR2 YYREEE (reference sequence). The CDR3 is 14 residues long. V lost 5 bases, J lost 4 bases, and 7 bases stayed unmatched. In nucleotides, the CDR3 is TGTGCCAGCAGTACCCCCGGGACAGGCTATGGCTACACCTTC. Translation: CASSTPGTGYGYTF.

V and J are TRBV12-5 and TRBJ1-2, with 7 bases aligning to TRBD1. The CDR3 has 15 residues. J was trimmed by 13 bases and V by 1 base; bases with no gene match: 15. The germline V gene encodes CDR1 LGHNT and CDR2 FRNRAP. As DNA, the CDR3 is TGTGCTAGTGGTTTGGAAGGGGCCGGGACAGTTTTGCCCACCTTC. This sequence encodes CASGLEGAGTVLPTF.

The chain uses TRBV28 and TRBJ1-5; weak D call: TRBD1 (6 bases). Germline V gene sequence: CDR1 MDHEN, CDR2 SYDVKM. The CDR3 spans 14 residues. V was cut by 6 bases and J by 9 bases, with 18 bases left in between. The CDR3 loop reads CASRMGAGSMPQHF. The CDR3, as DNA: TGTGCCAGCAGAATGGGGGCAGGGTCTATGCCCCAGCATTTT.

The chain couples TRBV6-5 to TRBJ2-2; 7 bases map to TRBD1. The germline gives CDR1 MNHEY, CDR2 SVGAGI. CDR3 length equals 15 residues. Losses at the gene ends were 2 bases for V and 6 bases for J; bases not matched to a gene: 6. CDR3: CASSYGTAWAGELFF. CDR3 coding DNA: TGTGCCAGCAGTTACGGGACAGCGTGGGCCGGGGAGCTGTTTTTT.

This chain uses TRBV4-1 with TRBJ1-2; D may be TRBD1 (6 bases). Germline loops: CDR1 MGHRA, CDR2 YSYEKL. Deletions cut 1 base from V and 2 bases from J, with 11 bases between. The CDR3 has 15 amino acids. The CDR3 is CASSQAPGENYGYTF. The CDR3 DNA follows: TGCGCCAGCAGCCAAGCTCCAGGGGAGAACTATGGCTACACCTTC.

This chain connects TRBV18 to TRBJ1-4; D may be TRBD1 (5 bases). Trimming left V 2 bases short and J 7 bases short, with 17 bases between. CDR3 length: 16 amino acids. The germline V gene has CDR1 KGHSH and CDR2 LQKENI. The CDR3 here is CASSPRGTPGSEKLFF. The DNA of the CDR3 is TGTGCCAGCTCACCAAGGGGCACCCCCGGGAGTGAAAAACTGTTTTTT.

The chain combines TRBV4-2 with TRBJ1-4; TRBD1 is a possible D gene (6 bases). Germline lookup yields CDR1 LGHNA and CDR2 YNFKEQ. V lost 7 bases to trimming and J lost 1 base, with 16 bases between them. The CDR3 totals 16 residues. CDR3 residues: CASTRTLTGTNEKLFF. CDR3 DNA: TGTGCCAGCACCCGAACCTTGACAGGAACTAATGAAAAACTGTTTTTT.

The chain uses TRBV4-2 and TRBJ2-7; 12 bases are shared with TRBD2. J gave up 7 bases and V 5 bases, and 15 bases lay outside the gene matches. CDR3 length: 17 residues. CDR1 LGHNA and CDR2 YNFKEQ come from the germline V gene. As DNA, the CDR3 is TGTGCCAGCAGCGAAGGGAACCTAGCGGGGGGGCCGGGGGAGCAGTACTTC. Protein: CASSEGNLAGGPGEQYF.

This clone was counted once. The junction shows a germline mismatch at one end, possibly a read error. The chain combines TRBV5-1 with TRBJ1-4, with unresolved D. CDR3 length equals 12 residues. Germline CDR1 SGHRS, CDR2 YFSETQ. The DNA for the CDR3 is TGTGCCAGCAGACTGGACGGAGGAAAACTGTTTTTT. Amino acids: CASRLDGGKLFF.

This clone was picked up one time. The chain links TRBV9 to TRBJ1-2, with D unclear. V was shortened by 4 bases and J by 4 bases, with 20 bases between the two germline ends. This CDR3 region has 16 residues. Germline V gene sequence: CDR1 SGDLS, CDR2 YYNGEE. CDR3 DNA sequence: TGTGCCAGCAGCCCGGATTGGGCAGAAAACTTCTATGGCTACACCTTC. Protein: CASSPDWAENFYGYTF.

The J gene is TRBJ1-2, the V gene TRBV5-6, with TRBD1 matching over 9 bases. Germline V gene lookup returns CDR1 SGHDT and CDR2 YYEEEE. The junction had 10 bases not matched to a gene; V was cut back by 2 bases and J by 8 bases. The CDR3 totals 15 residues. The CDR3: CASSFRQGVPSGYTF. Here the CDR3 DNA reads TGTGCCAGCAGCTTCCGACAGGGGGTTCCGTCAGGCTACACCTTC. The full variable domain, completed using reference TRBV5-6 and TRBJ1-2, is DAGVTQSPTHLIKTRGQQVTLRCSPKSGHDTVSWYQQALGQGPQFIFQYYEEEERQRGNFPDRFSGHQFPNYSSELNVNALLLGDSALYLCASSFRQGVPSGYTFGSGTRLTVV.

The rearrangement links TRBV30 to TRBJ2-1; 7 nucleotides align to TRBD2. CDR3 size: 14 residues. Germline trimming cut 2 bases from V and 6 bases from J; bases unmatched to any gene: 7. The germline gives CDR1 GTSNPN, CDR2 SVGIG (reference sequence). DNA for the CDR3: TGTGCCTGGAGTATTGGCGGGAGCGCCAATGAGCAGTTCTTC. Protein sequence: CAWSIGGSANEQFF.

This clone has a single count. The V gene is TRBV5-4, the J gene TRBJ2-3; possible D gene TRBD1, 5 bases. The CDR3 length is 15 residues. CDR1 is SGHNT and CDR2 is YYREEE in the germline V gene (reference sequence). V shed 0 bases and J shed 8 bases, with 16 bases lying between them. Written as DNA, the CDR3 is TGTGCCAGCAGCTTGGTTGTCTCGCCTCAGGGTACGCAGTATTTT. It encodes CASSLVVSPQGTQYF.

The chain uses TRBV4-1 and TRBJ2-7; 7 bases are a match to TRBD1. The CDR3 runs to 16 residues. Germline assignment: CDR1 MGHRA and CDR2 YSYEKL. The trim removed 3 bases at V and 3 bases at J, leaving 11 bases unmatched. The DNA for the CDR3 is TGCGCCAGCAGCCAGACCCCGGGACAGCCTTTCTACGAGCAGTACTTC. Its translation: CASSQTPGQPFYEQYF.

The J gene is TRBJ2-1, the V gene TRBV5-1; TRBD1 might be the D (5 bases). The CDR3 contains 16 residues. V lost 3 bases and J lost 2, with 15 bases in between. From germline, CDR1 is SGHRS and CDR2 YFSETQ. CDR3 protein: CASSSGHQLAYNEQFF. In nucleotides, the CDR3 is TGCGCCAGCAGCTCCGGACACCAATTGGCCTACAATGAGCAGTTCTTC.

This rearrangement joins TRBV5-6 to TRBJ1-2; D call uncertain. The length of the CDR3 is 15 residues. Per the germline V gene, CDR1 is SGHDT and CDR2 is YYEEEE. Trimming removed 0 bases at V and 7 bases at J, with 16 bases between. In DNA form, the CDR3 reads TGTGCCAGCAGCTTGGCCGCCGGGGAGGCGAGTGGCTACACCTTC. As protein: CASSLAAGEASGYTF. The full variable domain, with the rest looked up from reference TRBV5-6 and TRBJ1-2, is DAGVTQSPTHLIKTRGQQVTLRCSPKSGHDTVSWYQQALGQGPQFIFQYYEEEERQRGNFPDRFSGHQFPNYSSELNVNALLLGDSALYLCASSLAAGEASGYTFGSGTRLTVV.

This rearrangement joins TRBV27 to TRBJ1-1; a weak D match, TRBD1 (5 bases). This CDR3 is built from 16 residues. Germline values: CDR1 MNHEY, CDR2 SMNVEV (reference sequence). The V gene lost 3 bases and the J gene lost 0 bases, with 14 bases spanning the gap. CDR3 DNA: TGTGCCAGCAGTTTTGATGCGGCCAGGGTGAACACTGAAGCTTTCTTT. It specifies CASSFDAARVNTEAFF.

The CDR3 DNA is TGTGCCAGCTCACCACCGAGAACTGAAGCTTTCTTT. It translates to CASSPPRTEAFF. The V call is TRBV18, the J call TRBJ1-1; D is uncertain. The CDR3 runs 12 residues. CDR1 KGHSH and CDR2 LQKENI come from the germline V gene. V was trimmed by 0 bases and J by 5 bases, leaving 4 bases between them. Using reference TRBV18 and TRBJ1-1 for the parts outside the CDR3, the full variable domain is NAGVMQNPRHLVRRRGQEARLRCSPMKGHSHVYWYRQLPEEGLKFMVYLQKENIIDESGMPKERFSAEFPKEGPSILRIQQVVRGDSAAYFCASSPPRTEAFFGQGTRLTVV.

This sequence joins TRBV5-1 and TRBJ1-3; D remains ambiguous. Germline-derived CDR1 and CDR2 are SGHRS and YFSETQ. V was shortened by 4 bases and J by 0 bases, with 14 bases between the two germline ends. The CDR3 covers 16 residues. CDR3: CASSPRQRSSGNTIYF. In DNA form, the CDR3 reads TGCGCCAGCAGCCCCCGACAACGCTCCTCTGGAAACACCATATATTTT.

V gene TRBV7-9 combines with J gene TRBJ2-2; D unclear. This CDR3 has 12 amino acids. V was shortened by 4 bases and J by 3 bases, with 3 bases between the two germline ends. Germline lookup yields CDR1 SEHNR and CDR2 FQNEAQ (reference sequence). CDR3 loop: CASSSDTGELFF. CDR3 coding DNA: TGTGCCAGCAGCTCCGACACCGGGGAGCTGTTTTTT.

The chain is built from TRBV19 and TRBJ2-3; 12 bases are shared with TRBD2. There are 14 residues in the CDR3. With V trimmed by 6 bases and J by 4 bases, 2 bases remained unmatched. Germline-derived CDR1 and CDR2 are LNHDA and SQIVND (reference sequence). The CDR3 region has the DNA TGTGCCAGTAGCGCTAGCGGGGGGGCAGATACGCAGTATTTT. Its translation: CASSASGGADTQYF.

The V and J genes are TRBV10-3 and TRBJ2-2, with 8 positions matching TRBD1. Germline CDR1 is ENHRY and CDR2 is SYGVKD. The CDR3 extends over 14 amino acids. The trim removed 10 bases at V and 6 bases at J, leaving 10 bases unmatched. This chain's CDR3 is CATTAGGSPGELFF. CDR3 in DNA: TGTGCCACAACTGCAGGGGGCTCCCCCGGGGAGCTGTTTTTT.

This rearrangement joins TRBV21-1 to TRBJ2-3; the table's D call, TRBD1, has no DNA check behind it. TRBV21-1 is marked as a pseudogene. The CDR3 consists of 17 residues. The CDR3 region is CASSKRGQGESTDTQYF. The CDR3, as DNA: TGTGCCAGCAGCAAAAGAGGACAGGGGGAGAGCACAGATACGCAGTATTTT.